This entry concerns a single T cell receptor beta chain. The data belong to a study of cytotoxic CD8 clonotypes in ibrutinib-treated CLL. Looked up from germline, CDR1 is SGHTS and CDR2 is YDEGEE. The V gene lost 3 bases and the J gene lost 0 bases, with 12 bases spanning the gap. The CDR3 contains 15 residues. Here immunoSEQ multiplex PCR was the method, and the copy in TCRdb shows in-frame clones only, minus some. Of 50,000 to 60,000 clones listed, over 80% are singletons. The source material was PBMCs, sampled after 24 months of ibrutinib treatment. The receptor comes from a human donor with chronic lymphocytic leukemia. V usage is TRBV5-8 and J usage is TRBJ1-1; no definite D call. CDR3 sequence reads: CASSWIASMNTEAFF. DNA of the CDR3: TGTGCCAGCAGCTGGATCGCCTCTATGAACACTGAAGCTTTCTTT.